The 8 T cell receptor beta chains below come from one sample, sequenced in a study of T cells in localized non-small cell lung cancer (dated by TCRdb to between 2020 and 2021). Libraries came from the immunoSEQ multiplex PCR assay. TCRdb holds this immuneACCESS table with in-frame rearrangements only. Some clones are missing; in checked studies, unresolved V genes explain under half, and the rest has no known cause. The sample data list tens of thousands of clones, and over 70% of these were observed just once. In total, the top ten clones hold 8.5% to 10% of the sample. The sequencing used peripheral blood, collected before any cancer treatment. Receptors originate from a man between 40 and 70 years old with stage III squamous cell lung carcinoma.

This clone was observed a single time. The J gene is TRBJ1-4, the V gene TRBV15; 7 bases fit TRBD1. Per the germline V gene, CDR1 is LNHNV and CDR2 is YYDKDF (reference sequence). The V segment lost 3 bases and the J segment 3 bases; nucleotides outside the gene matches: 7. CDR3 length: 16 amino acids. The CDR3 loop is CATSSDREGANEKLFF. CDR3 in DNA: TGTGCCACCAGCAGTGACAGGGAAGGCGCTAATGAAAAACTGTTTTTT.

This clone was seen more than once but under ten times. This sequence joins TRBV9 and TRBJ2-7; the D gene is possibly TRBD2 (6 bases). Deletions cut 0 bases from V and 4 bases from J, with 14 bases between. Germline assignment: CDR1 SGDLS and CDR2 YYNGEE. The CDR3 sequence is 15 residues long. This chain's CDR3 is CASSVEEGEGYEQYF. CDR3 DNA: TGTGCCAGCAGCGTAGAGGAGGGAGAGGGTTACGAGCAGTACTTC.

This sequence joins TRBV2 and TRBJ2-1; tentative D call: TRBD2 (6 bases). Germline V gene lookup returns CDR1 SNHLY and CDR2 FYNNEI. The CDR3 consists of 18 residues. The ends were cut back, 6 bases at V and 0 bases at J, with 21 bases in the middle. CDR3 DNA sequence: TGTGCCAGCAGGGCTTTGAGAGAGAGCGGGCGCTCCTACAATGAGCAGTTCTTC. Its protein product is CASRALRESGRSYNEQFF.

This rearrangement joins TRBV18 to TRBJ2-7; 7 bases fit TRBD1. V lost 5 bases, J lost 6 bases, and 10 bases stayed unmatched. In germline, CDR1 is KGHSH, CDR2 LQKENI. This CDR3 region has 14 residues. The CDR3 coding sequence is TGTGCCAGCTCAACCTACGTGGCAGGGGGCGAGCAGTACTTC. Protein sequence: CASSTYVAGGEQYF.

The chain is built from TRBV15 and TRBJ1-1; D unresolved. The CDR3 totals 14 residues. Trimming cost V 1 base and J 1 base, with 7 bases left between them. Germline CDR1 reads LNHNV; CDR2 reads YYDKDF (reference sequence). As DNA, the CDR3 is TGTGCCACCAGCAGAGGGGGAAAGAACACTGAAGCTTTCTTT. It yields the protein CATSRGGKNTEAFF.

The V and J genes are TRBV6-5 and TRBJ2-2; no reliable D call. Germline values: CDR1 MNHEY, CDR2 SVGAGI. The CDR3 extends over 16 amino acids. Trimming left V 4 bases short and J 0 bases short, with 12 bases between. CDR3 DNA: TGTGCCAGCAGTTTAGCCGGGCCCCCGAACACCGGGGAGCTGTTTTTT. This encodes CASSLAGPPNTGELFF.

The CDR3 DNA follows: TGTGCCAGCAGTCTAACCCCTAGCGGGGGGGAAGTAGCGCAGTATTTT. Translation gives CASSLTPSGGEVAQYF. The V call is TRBV27, the J call TRBJ2-3, with 12 bases that match TRBD2. There are 16 residues in the CDR3. Trimming removed 5 bases from V and 10 bases from J; junction bases left unmatched: 13. CDR1 is MNHEY and CDR2 is SMNVEV in the germline V gene (reference sequence).

This clone was observed a handful of times. J is TRBJ2-1 and V is TRBV5-1, with D hard to call. Between the trimmed V and J ends, which lost 4 bases and 5 bases, there was a span of 16 bases. The CDR3 length is 15 residues. Germline V gene sequence: CDR1 SGHRS, CDR2 YFSETQ. CDR3 sequence: CASSHRDTANNEQFF. The CDR3 DNA reads TGCGCCAGCAGCCACCGTGATACAGCTAACAATGAGCAGTTCTTC.